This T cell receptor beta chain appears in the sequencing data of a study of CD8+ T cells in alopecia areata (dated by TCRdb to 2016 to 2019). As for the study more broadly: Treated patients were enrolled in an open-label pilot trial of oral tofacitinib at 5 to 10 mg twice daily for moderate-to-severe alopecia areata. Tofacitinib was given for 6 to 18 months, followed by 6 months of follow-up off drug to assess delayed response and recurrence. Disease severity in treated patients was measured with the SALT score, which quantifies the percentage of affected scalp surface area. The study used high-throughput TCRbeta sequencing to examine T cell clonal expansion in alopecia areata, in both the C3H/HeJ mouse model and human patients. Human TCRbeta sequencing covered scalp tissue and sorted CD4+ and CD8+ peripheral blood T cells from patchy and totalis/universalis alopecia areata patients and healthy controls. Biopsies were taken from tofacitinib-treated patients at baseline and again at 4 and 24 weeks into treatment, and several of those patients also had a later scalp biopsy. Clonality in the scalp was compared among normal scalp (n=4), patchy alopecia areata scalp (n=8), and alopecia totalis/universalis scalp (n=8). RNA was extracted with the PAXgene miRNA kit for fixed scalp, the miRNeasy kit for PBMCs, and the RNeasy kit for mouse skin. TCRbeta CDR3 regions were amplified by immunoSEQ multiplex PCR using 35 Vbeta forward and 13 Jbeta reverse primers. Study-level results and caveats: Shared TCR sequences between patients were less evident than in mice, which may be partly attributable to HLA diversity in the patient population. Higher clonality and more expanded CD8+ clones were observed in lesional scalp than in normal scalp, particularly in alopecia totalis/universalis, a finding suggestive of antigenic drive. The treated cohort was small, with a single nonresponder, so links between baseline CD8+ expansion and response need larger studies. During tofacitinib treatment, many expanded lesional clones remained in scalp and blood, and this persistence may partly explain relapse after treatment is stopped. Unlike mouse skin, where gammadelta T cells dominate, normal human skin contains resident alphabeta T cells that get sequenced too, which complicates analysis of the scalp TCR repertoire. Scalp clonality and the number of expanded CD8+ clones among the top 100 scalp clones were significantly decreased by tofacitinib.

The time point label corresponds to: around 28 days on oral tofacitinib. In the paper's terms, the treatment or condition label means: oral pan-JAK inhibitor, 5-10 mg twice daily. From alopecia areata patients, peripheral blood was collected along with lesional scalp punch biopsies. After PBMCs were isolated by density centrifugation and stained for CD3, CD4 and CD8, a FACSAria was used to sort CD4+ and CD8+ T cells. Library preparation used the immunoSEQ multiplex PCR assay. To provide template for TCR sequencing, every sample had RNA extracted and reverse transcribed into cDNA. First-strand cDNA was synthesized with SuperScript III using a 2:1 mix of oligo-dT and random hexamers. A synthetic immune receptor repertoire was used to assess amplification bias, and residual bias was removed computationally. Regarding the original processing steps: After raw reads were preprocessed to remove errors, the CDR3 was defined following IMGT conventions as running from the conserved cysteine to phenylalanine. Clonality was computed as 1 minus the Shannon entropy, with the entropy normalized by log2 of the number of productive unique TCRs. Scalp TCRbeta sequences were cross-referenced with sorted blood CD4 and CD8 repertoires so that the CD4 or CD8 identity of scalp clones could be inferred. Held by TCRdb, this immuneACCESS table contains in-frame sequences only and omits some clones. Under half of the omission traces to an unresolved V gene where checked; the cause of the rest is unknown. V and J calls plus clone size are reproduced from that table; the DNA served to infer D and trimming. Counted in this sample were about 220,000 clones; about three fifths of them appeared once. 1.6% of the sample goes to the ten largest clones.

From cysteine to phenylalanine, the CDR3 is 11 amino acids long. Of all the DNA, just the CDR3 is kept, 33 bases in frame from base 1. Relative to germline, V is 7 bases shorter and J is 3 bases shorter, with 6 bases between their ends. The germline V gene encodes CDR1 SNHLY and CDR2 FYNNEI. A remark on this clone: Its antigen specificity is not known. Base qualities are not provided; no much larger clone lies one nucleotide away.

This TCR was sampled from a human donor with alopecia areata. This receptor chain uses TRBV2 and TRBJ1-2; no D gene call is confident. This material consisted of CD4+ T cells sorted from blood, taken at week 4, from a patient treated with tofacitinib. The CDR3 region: CASTPDYGYTF. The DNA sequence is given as TGTGCCAGCACCCCCGACTATGGCTACACCTTC.